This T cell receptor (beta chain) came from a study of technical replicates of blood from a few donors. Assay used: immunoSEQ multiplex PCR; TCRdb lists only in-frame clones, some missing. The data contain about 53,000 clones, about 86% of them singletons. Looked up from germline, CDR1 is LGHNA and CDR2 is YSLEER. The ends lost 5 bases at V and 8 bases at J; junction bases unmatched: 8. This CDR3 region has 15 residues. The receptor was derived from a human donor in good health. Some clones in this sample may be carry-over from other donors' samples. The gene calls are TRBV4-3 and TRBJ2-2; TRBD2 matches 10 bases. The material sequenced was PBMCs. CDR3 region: CASSESGGAFGELFF. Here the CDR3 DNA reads TGCGCCAGCAGCGAAAGCGGGGGGGCTTTTGGGGAGCTGTTTTTT.